A single sample gave rise to the 23 T cell receptor beta chains below, sequenced in a study of radiation and T cells in renal cell carcinoma. Assay: immunoSEQ multiplex PCR; the TCRdb copy retains only in-frame clones and omits some. This sample has roughly 150,000 clones, with 87% found just once. Time point here: blood 2 weeks post-SBRT. The treatment denotes: 15 Gy SBRT to primary tumor, nephrectomy 4 weeks later. The material sequenced was blood, taken from a patient whose treatment included radiotherapy and nephrectomy. These receptors were obtained from a woman between 50 and 59 years old with renal cell carcinoma.

The chain joins TRBV7-2 to TRBJ1-3; D gene ambiguous. Trimming stripped 2 bases from V and 0 bases from J, with 5 bases between. The length of the CDR3 is 14 residues. CDR1 is SGHTA and CDR2 is FQGNSA in the germline V gene. The CDR3 loop is CASSLSLSGNTIYF. The DNA of the CDR3 is TGTGCCAGCAGCTTAAGTCTCTCTGGAAACACCATATATTTT.

The V gene is TRBV19, the J gene TRBJ1-4; no clear D. In germline, CDR1 is LNHDA, CDR2 SQIVND (reference sequence). V was pared by 7 bases and J by 4 bases, with 19 bases between. This CDR3 is 16 amino acids long. DNA of the CDR3: TGTGCCAGTACCCCCGTGCACCTCACCTTTAATGAAAAACTGTTTTTT. Its translation is CASTPVHLTFNEKLFF.

The chain has TRBV6-5 and TRBJ2-3, with D perhaps TRBD2 (6 bases). This CDR3 is 15 amino acids long. Germline V gene data show CDR1 as MNHEY and CDR2 as SVGAGI. Trimming left V 6 bases short and J 1 base short, with 14 bases between. Here the CDR3 reads CASSLSGLRTDTQYF. CDR3 coding DNA: TGTGCCAGCAGCCTCAGCGGGCTTCGCACAGATACGCAGTATTTT.

This chain connects TRBV5-1 to TRBJ2-3; 12 bases are a match to TRBD2. In germline, CDR1 is SGHRS, CDR2 YFSETQ. With V trimmed by 0 bases and J by 5 bases, 7 bases remained unmatched. This CDR3 contains 17 residues. The CDR3 nucleotides read TGCGCCAGCAGCTTGGACCCTAGCGGGGGGGCGTTAGATACGCAGTATTTT. Protein product: CASSLDPSGGALDTQYF.

The rearrangement uses TRBV20-1 and TRBJ2-7; 7 bases map to TRBD2. V gave up 5 bases and J gave up 6 bases; unmatched junction bases: 4. Germline V lookup: CDR1 DFQATT, CDR2 SNEGSKA (reference sequence). CDR3 size: 11 residues. DNA of the CDR3: TGCAGTGCTGGGAGGGGAGCCGAGCAGTACTTC. Residues: CSAGRGAEQYF.

The chain has TRBV29-1 and TRBJ1-1; perhaps TRBD1 as D (5 bases). Germline-derived CDR1 and CDR2 are SQVTM and ANQGSEA. CDR3 length equals 15 residues. V dropped 1 base and J dropped 7 bases, with 19 bases sitting between them. CDR3 sequence: CSVEAMGRENDEAFF. CDR3 in DNA: TGCAGCGTTGAAGCCATGGGACGGGAAAACGATGAAGCTTTCTTT.

V gene TRBV5-6 combines with J gene TRBJ1-1, with TRBD1 as a possible D gene (5 bases). The CDR3 is 14 amino acids. Germline V gene lookup returns CDR1 SGHDT and CDR2 YYEEEE. Trimming cost V 4 bases and J 0 bases, with 10 bases left between them. CDR3 protein: CASSVGRLNTEAFF. CDR3 bases: TGTGCCAGCAGCGTGGGACGACTGAACACTGAAGCTTTCTTT. Combining the CDR3 with reference TRBV5-6 and TRBJ1-1 gives the whole variable domain DAGVTQSPTHLIKTRGQQVTLRCSPKSGHDTVSWYQQALGQGPQFIFQYYEEEERQRGNFPDRFSGHQFPNYSSELNVNALLLGDSALYLCASSVGRLNTEAFFGQGTRLTVV.

Concerning this clone: Other DNA sequences in the same sample also yield this CDR3. This chain joins TRBV19 and TRBJ2-6; TRBD1 is a possible D gene (6 bases). The CDR3 spans 15 residues. V was pared by 4 bases and J by 2 bases, with 9 bases between. Germline CDR1 LNHDA, CDR2 SQIVND (reference sequence). CDR3 nucleotides: TGTGCCAGTAGTACGAACAGGGCTGGGGCCAACGTCCTGACTTTC. Translated, it gives CASSTNRAGANVLTF.

This clone was detected only once. This chain joins TRBV4-2 and TRBJ1-1; D is unclear. CDR3 length: 15 residues. CDR1 is LGHNA, CDR2 YNFKEQ, per germline. Trimming stripped 0 bases from V and 0 bases from J, with 8 bases between. The CDR3 sequence is CASSQDGQLNTEAFF. The DNA of the CDR3 is TGTGCCAGCAGCCAAGATGGCCAGCTGAACACTGAAGCTTTCTTT.

The chain employs TRBV7-2 and TRBJ1-2, with a weak D call TRBD1 (6 bases). Germline V gene lookup returns CDR1 SGHTA and CDR2 FQGNSA. CDR3 length: 15 amino acids. The V end lost 5 bases, the J end lost 8 bases, and 21 bases lay between the germline ends. The CDR3 nucleotides are TGTGCCAGCAGCCCGGGGACAACCCAGGGGATCGGCTACACCTTC. This sequence encodes CASSPGTTQGIGYTF.

V gene TRBV10-3 combines with J gene TRBJ1-2; the D is unclear. The CDR3 has 17 residues. The V gene's germline CDR1 is ENHRY and CDR2 SYGVKD. V was pared by 8 bases and J by 3 bases, with 25 bases between. CDR3 in amino acids: CAILWVSSFPGHYGYTF. CDR3 DNA sequence: TGTGCCATCTTATGGGTCTCCTCCTTCCCCGGGCACTATGGCTACACCTTC.

This chain joins TRBV4-3 and TRBJ1-1; no clear D gene. From germline, CDR1 is LGHNA and CDR2 YSLEER. CDR3 length: 14 residues. Deletions cut 2 bases from V and 0 bases from J, with 7 bases between. CDR3 sequence reads: CASSQSILNTEAFF. DNA for the CDR3: TGCGCCAGCAGCCAATCCATCCTGAACACTGAAGCTTTCTTT.

The rearrangement uses TRBV5-3 and TRBJ2-1; TRBD2 matches 10 bases. TRBV5-3 is an ORF for which the function is uncertain. The V and J ends lost 3 bases and 0 bases, in that order; junction bases with no gene match: 9. The CDR3 extends over 18 amino acids. The CDR3 loop reads CARSSPGLAKSSYNEQFF. The DNA for the CDR3 is TGTGCCAGAAGCTCGCCGGGACTAGCGAAGAGCTCCTACAATGAGCAGTTCTTC.

The rearrangement joins TRBV6-1 to TRBJ2-3; 13 bases align to TRBD2. V shed 4 bases and J 2 bases; nucleotides not matched to a gene: 6. Looked up from germline, CDR1 is MNHNS and CDR2 is SASEGT. The CDR3 covers 17 residues. The CDR3 region is CASSAFGTSGVTDTQYF. In DNA form, the CDR3 reads TGTGCCAGCAGTGCCTTCGGGACTAGCGGGGTCACAGATACGCAGTATTTT.

The rearrangement uses TRBV6-5 and TRBJ1-1, with TRBD1 matching over 7 bases. V gave up 8 bases and J gave up 0 bases; unmatched junction bases: 9. Germline V gives CDR1 MNHEY, CDR2 SVGAGI. CDR3 length: 15 amino acids. Written as DNA, the CDR3 is TGTGCCAGCGGCCGGACAGGCCTTCTGAACACTGAAGCTTTCTTT. It translates to CASGRTGLLNTEAFF.

This clone was seen once. The chain employs TRBV11-3 and TRBJ2-4; D gene ambiguous. This CDR3 has 15 residues. Germline V gene sequence: CDR1 SGHNT, CDR2 YENEEA. Trimming shortened V by 8 bases and J by 8 bases, and 22 bases separated the two germline ends. The CDR3 DNA reads TGTGCCAGCGCCGGGCGCATCGAGTTTGGGCACATTCAGTACTTC. Its translation: CASAGRIEFGHIQYF.

V gene TRBV6-1 combines with J gene TRBJ1-6; a possible D gene is TRBD1 (6 bases). CDR1 is MNHNS and CDR2 is SASEGT in the germline V gene. This CDR3 comprises 15 residues. V shed 6 bases and J shed 4 bases, with 13 bases lying between them. The CDR3 bases are TGTGCCAGCAGATGGAGGGGGGCTTATAATTCACCCCTCCACTTT. This encodes CASRWRGAYNSPLHF.

The chain joins TRBV6-5 to TRBJ2-5, with D perhaps given as TRBD1 or TRBD2 (5 bases each). Trimming took off 2 bases at V and 9 bases at J, with 10 bases between the two ends. The CDR3 is made up of 12 amino acids. CDR1 is MNHEY, CDR2 SVGAGI, per germline. The CDR3 sequence is CASSYEGTAQYF. In DNA, the CDR3 is TGTGCCAGCAGTTACGAAGGGACGGCCCAGTACTTC.

Written as DNA, the CDR3 is TGCGCCAGCAGTCAATTTAATGGTAGCGGGGGAGCGAACACCGGGGAGCTGTTTTTT. It codes for CASSQFNGSGGANTGELFF. The J gene is TRBJ2-2, the V gene TRBV23-1, with 9 bases identical to TRBD2. TRBV23-1 is flagged as an ORF with uncertain function. The CDR3 has 19 residues. The V segment lost 1 base and the J segment 0 bases; nucleotides outside the gene matches: 9.

The V and J genes are TRBV7-2 and TRBJ2-7; D perhaps matches TRBD2 (6 bases). The V gene lost 5 bases and the J gene lost 0 bases, with 11 bases spanning the gap. Germline V gives CDR1 SGHTA, CDR2 FQGNSA. The length of the CDR3 is 14 residues. CDR3 protein: CASSAGLFSYEQYF. CDR3 DNA: TGTGCCAGCAGCGCGGGACTGTTCTCCTACGAGCAGTACTTC. Combining the CDR3 with reference TRBV7-2 and TRBJ2-7 gives the whole variable domain GAGVSQSPSNKVTEKGKDVELRCDPISGHTALYWYRQSLGQGLEFLIYFQGNSAPDKSGLPSDRFSAERTGGSVSTLTIQRTQQEDSAVYLCASSAGLFSYEQYFGPGTRLTVT.

The rearrangement joins TRBV10-1 to TRBJ1-5; D uncertain. Germline-derived CDR1 and CDR2 are WNHNN and SYGVQD (reference sequence). The CDR3 has 13 amino acids. V dropped 5 bases and J dropped 4 bases, with 9 bases sitting between them. The CDR3 region is CASSSHGNQPQHF. In nucleotides, the CDR3 is TGCGCCAGCAGTTCACACGGTAATCAGCCCCAGCATTTT.

This chain links TRBV6-1 with TRBJ1-1; 7 positions agree with TRBD1. Trimming at V came to 6 bases and at J to 5 bases, leaving 6 bases not matched to a gene. The CDR3 spans 13 residues. The V gene's germline CDR1 is MNHNS and CDR2 SASEGT. CDR3 DNA: TGTGCCAGCAGCATGACAGGGCGTACTGAAGCTTTCTTT. This translates into CASSMTGRTEAFF.

This clone was picked up one time. The V gene is TRBV6-1, the J gene TRBJ2-1; tentatively, D is TRBD1 or TRBD2 (5 bases each). Trimming stripped 0 bases from V and 7 bases from J, with 19 bases between. In germline, CDR1 is MNHNS, CDR2 SASEGT. The CDR3 is made up of 17 amino acids. CDR3 in DNA: TGTGCCAGCAGTGAAGCGAAAAGAATGGGGGTGGAGAATGAGCAGTTCTTC. Translating it yields CASSEAKRMGVENEQFF.